This TCR beta chain emerged from a study of shared clonotypes between healthy human individuals. The germline CDR1 and CDR2 sequences are LNHNV and YYDKDF (reference sequence). Losses at the gene ends were 0 bases for V and 4 bases for J; bases not matched to a gene: 14. This CDR3 spans 18 amino acids. Notes on the study in general: Generation probabilities were higher for clonotypes shared across all four sorted-subset donors than for unshared ones.

Several immunoSEQ 96-well plates shared each subset's DNA, each plate a replicate. Libraries were prepared by immunoSEQ multiplex PCR; TCRdb keeps only in-frame clonotypes and omits some of them. This table has 1 million to 1.3 million clones, about 84% appearing once. The investigators split CD4+ cells into a CD45RA+ naive subset and a CD45RA-negative memory subset. In its sample, this clone was seen once. Its antigen is undetermined. The source material was memory CD4+ T cells from PBMCs. The subset: CD45RA-negative fraction. The gene calls are TRBV15 and TRBJ2-7; TRBD2 aligns across 8 bases. This TCR came from a man aged 18 to 30 in good health. Some clones in this sample may be carry-over from other donors' samples. The CDR3 region has the DNA TGTGCCACCAGCAGAGATGTGAGTAGCGGGATTGTTCAATACGAGCAGTACTTC. Translating gives CATSRDVSSGIVQYEQYF.